The sequence of this TCR beta chain was determined in a study of T cells after yellow fever vaccination. TCRdb re-called the 5' RACE reads with MiXCR, one entry per CDR3 protein. Counted here are 450,000 to 550,000 distinct CDR3 sequences, around a fifth occurring once; the ten biggest clones make up 15% to 20%. The CDR3 loop spans 13 amino acids. Germline-derived CDR1 and CDR2 are SGHTA and FQGNSA. Trimming removed 3 bases from V and 7 bases from J, with 9 bases in between. The rearrangement joins TRBV7-2 to TRBJ2-2; D remains ambiguous. This receptor was identified in a man younger than 35 who received the YFV17D yellow fever vaccine. The sequences come from PBMCs, collected around 3 weeks after the first yellow fever vaccination. CDR3 nucleotides: TGTGCCAGCAGCTTCTCGGGTGACGGGGAGCTGTTTTTT. This gives the protein CASSFSGDGELFF.